This is a list of T cell receptor beta chains from one sample in a study of T cell responses to AZD1222 COVID-19 vaccine. Profiling relied on immunoSEQ multiplex PCR, and the TCRdb table lists in-frame clones only, not all of them. The repertoire has 150,000 or so clones, roughly nine tenths of them found once; the top ten carry over 1.1%. Here the sequenced sample was peripheral blood, taken on day 0 of AZD1222 vaccination. The source of these receptors is an adult in good health. CDR3s include the opening cysteine and the closing phenylalanine or tryptophan. Each record gives: CDR3 length, J gene, D gene, V gene, clone size, CDR3 DNA, CDR3 protein. The D gene is left open where the match is weak. Clone size is stated in some rows and not others, as once, few, many or a class when expanded.

19 TRBJ2-1 TRBD2 TRBV4-3 NA TGCGCCAGCAGCCAAGAGGTGGGACTAGCGGGAGGGCCGGGAAATGAGCAGTTCTTC CASSQEVGLAGGPGNEQFF
19 TRBJ2-7 TRBD2 TRBV7-2 NA TGTGCCAGCAGCTTGACTAGCGGGGGGGGAAGGGTTCGGATTTACGAGCAGTACTTC CASSLTSGGGRVRIYEQYF
20 TRBJ2-2 NA TRBV21-1 few TGTGCCAGCAGCAAAGGGGCAGGGGGCCTTCCGGCGGTGAACACCGGGGAGCTGTTTTTT CASSKGAGGLPAVNTGELFF
13 TRBJ1-1 TRBD1 TRBV30 NA TGTGCCTGGAGTGATACAGGGGGCACTGAAGCTTTCTTT CAWSDTGGTEAFF
14 TRBJ1-2 NA TRBV2 NA TGTGCCAGCAGCCCGGAAGGAACTAACTATGGCTACACCTTC CASSPEGTNYGYTF
16 TRBJ1-2 NA TRBV18 NA TGTGCCAGCTCACCATCGGGGAGGGGCCCGTCGGGTGGCTACACCTTC CASSPSGRGPSGGYTF
15 TRBJ1-6 TRBD1 TRBV6-5 NA TGTGCCAGCAGTTTCCGGACAGGGGGGAATTCACCCCTCCACTTT CASSFRTGGNSPLHF
17 TRBJ2-7 NA TRBV18 NA TGTGCCAGCTCACCTGCACAAATGGTGTCTGTCCAGGCCGAGCAGTACTTC CASSPAQMVSVQAEQYF
13 TRBJ1-1 NA TRBV12-3/TRBV12-4 NA TGTGCCAGCAGTTTGGCAGCGAACACTGAAGCTTTCTTT CASSLAANTEAFF
12 TRBJ2-7 TRBD1 TRBV29-1 once TGCAGCGTTGCTGACAGGGTGAGCGAGCAGTACTTC CSVADRVSEQYF
12 TRBJ1-1 NA TRBV2 few TGTGCCAGCAGTCCCTGGAACACTGAAGCTTTCTTT CASSPWNTEAFF
17 TRBJ2-2 NA TRBV2 NA TGTGCCAGCAGTGAACGCCTACGGGGGGCGGACACCGGGGAGCTGTTTTTT CASSERLRGADTGELFF
14 TRBJ1-5 NA TRBV18 NA TGTGCCAGCTCACCCGGACGCCCCAATCAGCCCCAGCATTTT CASSPGRPNQPQHF
13 TRBJ2-7 NA TRBV6-6 NA TGTGCCAGCAGTTTTGGACGGGGCTACGAGCAGTACTTC CASSFGRGYEQYF
15 TRBJ2-2 TRBD1 TRBV19 NA TGTGCCAGTAGTTCCGGACAGGGTTTCACCGGGGAGCTGTTTTTT CASSSGQGFTGELFF
14 TRBJ2-1 NA TRBV11-3 once TGTGCCAGCAGCTTAGCGGGAGCTTACAATGAGCAGTTCTTC CASSLAGAYNEQFF
17 TRBJ1-2 NA TRBV7-8 NA TGTGCCAGCAGCTTAACCCCGGGGGCCCCGACTATTTATGGCTACACCTTC CASSLTPGAPTIYGYTF
14 TRBJ1-3 NA TRBV18 NA TGTGCCAGCTCACCTGCGGGGACTGGAAACACCATATATTTT CASSPAGTGNTIYF
14 TRBJ2-7 NA TRBV10-3 NA TGTGCCATCAGTAGACTTCAAGGCGCCTACGAGCAGTACTTC CAISRLQGAYEQYF
13 TRBJ1-4 NA TRBV30 NA TGTGCCTGGAGCGAAAATGAGGGGGAAAAACTGTTTTTT CAWSENEGEKLFF
16 TRBJ1-1 NA TRBV5-5 NA TGTGCCAGCAGCGGCAACAGGGTTGGGGTGAACACTGAAGCTTTCTTT CASSGNRVGVNTEAFF
16 TRBJ1-1 NA TRBV27 NA TGTGCCAGCAGTCCCGGGAGCCGGGGTTTAAACACTGAAGCTTTCTTT CASSPGSRGLNTEAFF
15 TRBJ1-3 NA TRBV10-3 NA TGTGCCATCATTGAAGGGAAGAGCTCTGGAAACACCATATATTTT CAIIEGKSSGNTIYF
19 TRBJ2-1 NA TRBV21-1 NA TGTGCCAGCAGCATAATGAGCGGGAGAAGCCCTTACTCCTACAATGAGCAGTTCTTC CASSIMSGRSPYSYNEQFF
17 TRBJ1-1 TRBD1 TRBV7-3 NA TGTGCCAGCAGCTTAGCGCCTGGACAGGGGCTAAACACTGAAGCTTTCTTT CASSLAPGQGLNTEAFF
13 TRBJ1-5 NA TRBV7-9 NA TGTGCCAGCAGCTTAGGCAGGGATCAGCCCCAGCATTTT CASSLGRDQPQHF
15 TRBJ1-6 NA TRBV11-3 NA TGTGCCAGCAGCTGGGGGGGACGGATCAATTCACCCCTCCACTTT CASSWGGRINSPLHF
16 TRBJ2-1 TRBD2 TRBV19 NA TGTGCCAGTACCCGGACTAGCGGGAGGGTCCACAATGAGCAGTTCTTC CASTRTSGRVHNEQFF
14 TRBJ1-6 NA TRBV4-3 NA TGCGCCAGCAGCCGATACAGGGAAGGTTCACCCCTCCACTTT CASSRYREGSPLHF
14 TRBJ1-1 NA TRBV6-5 NA TGTGCCAGCAGTTACTCGATCTCTGGTCAGGGAGCTTTCTTT CASSYSISGQGAFF
15 TRBJ1-1 TRBD1 TRBV6-5 NA TGTGCCAGCCAAGCTGCATCAGGGGGGTTCACTGAAGCTTTCTTT CASQAASGGFTEAFF
11 TRBJ2-7 NA TRBV20-1 NA TGCAGTGCTAGGAACTTAGCGGTTCAGTACTTC CSARNLAVQYF
14 TRBJ2-7 NA TRBV5-1 NA TGCGCCAGCAGCTCCGCCAACCCACCCTACGAGCAGTACTTC CASSSANPPYEQYF
14 TRBJ1-1 NA TRBV15 NA TGTGCCACCAGCAGACTTACAGGGCGGACTGAAGCTTTCTTT CATSRLTGRTEAFF
15 TRBJ1-4 NA TRBV19 NA TGTGCCAGTAGTGGCCAAACAAACCCGGAGGAAAAACTGTTTTTT CASSGQTNPEEKLFF
15 TRBJ1-5 NA TRBV21-1 once TGTGCCAGCAGCACCGTTTTTAGTTGGAATCAGCCCCAGCATTTT CASSTVFSWNQPQHF
15 TRBJ1-2 TRBD1 TRBV11-3 once TGTGCCAGCAGCTCTTTTCCGGGACAGGGGAGAGGCTACACCTTC CASSSFPGQGRGYTF
12 TRBJ1-5 NA TRBV13 once TGTGCCAGCAGTAGTGGGGATCAGCCCCAGCATTTT CASSSGDQPQHF
13 TRBJ2-5 NA TRBV7-7 NA TGTGCTAGCAGCTTATTTGCGGGAGAGACCCAGTACTTC CASSLFAGETQYF
12 TRBJ2-1 NA TRBV11-2 NA TGTGCCAGCAGCTTAGTAAGTGGTGAGCAGTTCTTC CASSLVSGEQFF
14 TRBJ1-6 TRBD1 TRBV19 NA TGTGCCAGTAAACTGGGGACAGGGGCCTCTTCCCTCCACTTT CASKLGTGASSLHF
15 TRBJ2-7 NA TRBV9 NA TGTGCCAGCAGCCCATCCCCAGGGTCCACCTACGAGCAGTACTTC CASSPSPGSTYEQYF